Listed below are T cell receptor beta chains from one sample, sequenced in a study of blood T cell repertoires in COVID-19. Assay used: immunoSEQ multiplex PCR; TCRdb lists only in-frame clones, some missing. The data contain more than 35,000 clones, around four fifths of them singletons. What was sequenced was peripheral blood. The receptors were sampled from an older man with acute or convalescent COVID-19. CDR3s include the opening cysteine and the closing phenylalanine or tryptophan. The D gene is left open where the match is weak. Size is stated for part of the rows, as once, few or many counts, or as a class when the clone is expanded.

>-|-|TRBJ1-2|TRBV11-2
TGTGCCAGCAGCTTAGTCAGGGCTGGCTACACCTTC
CASSLVRAGYTF
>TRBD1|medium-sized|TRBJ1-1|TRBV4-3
TGCGCCAGCAGTACTGGGACAGGGGGGGAAGCTTTCTTT
CASSTGTGGEAFF
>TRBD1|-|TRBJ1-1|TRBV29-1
TGCAGCGTGCGGCGACGGGACAGGGGTACTTTTTCTGCAGCTTTCTTT
CSVRRRDRGTFSAAFF
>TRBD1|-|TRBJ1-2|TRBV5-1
TGCGCCAGCAGCCTTCGGACAGGGGTTAACTATGGCTACACCTTC
CASSLRTGVNYGYTF
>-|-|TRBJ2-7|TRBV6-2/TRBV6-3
TGTGCCAGCAGCCAGAAGGGGGAGCAGTACTTC
CASSQKGEQYF
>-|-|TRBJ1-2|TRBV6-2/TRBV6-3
TGTGCCAGCAGTGGACAAGATTTTCCTAACTATGGCTACACCTTC
CASSGQDFPNYGYTF
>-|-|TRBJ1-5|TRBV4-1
TGCGCCAGCAGCCAAGACCTCGGGAATCAGCCCCAGCATTTT
CASSQDLGNQPQHF
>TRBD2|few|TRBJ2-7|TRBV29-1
TGCAGCGTTGATGGACTAGCGGGAGTTTCCCCCTACGAGCAGTACTTC
CSVDGLAGVSPYEQYF
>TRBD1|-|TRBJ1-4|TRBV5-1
TGCGCCAGCAGCGTATCGGGACAGATTAATGAAAAACTGTTTTTT
CASSVSGQINEKLFF
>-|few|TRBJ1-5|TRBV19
TGTGCCAGTAGTAAGGCGGGGGCCCCAACAAAGCAGCCCCAGCATTTT
CASSKAGAPTKQPQHF
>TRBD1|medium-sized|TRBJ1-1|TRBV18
TGTGCCAGCTCAGGACAGGGATCGAACACTGAAGCTTTCTTT
CASSGQGSNTEAFF
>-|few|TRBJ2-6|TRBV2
TGTGCCAGCAGCTTACAGGGCGGAGACTCTGGGGCCAACGTCCTGACTTTC
CASSLQGGDSGANVLTF
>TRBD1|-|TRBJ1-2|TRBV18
TGTGCCAGCTCTCTCAAGGGGACAGGGGACTATGGCTACACCTTC
CASSLKGTGDYGYTF
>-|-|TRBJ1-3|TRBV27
TGTGCCAGCAGTTCGTCGAGAGGAACCGTAAACACCATATATTTT
CASSSSRGTVNTIYF
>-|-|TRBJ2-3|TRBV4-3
TGCGCCAGCAGCCTAAATCCCTGGACACGTCCGCCTACAGATACGCAGTATTTT
CASSLNPWTRPPTDTQYF
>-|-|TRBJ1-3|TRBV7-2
TGTGCCAGCAGCCATCGGACAGCGACGGGCTCTGGAAACACCATATATTTT
CASSHRTATGSGNTIYF
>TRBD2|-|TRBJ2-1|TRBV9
TGTGCCAGCAGCGTGACTAGCGGGACCTACAATGAGCAGTTCTTC
CASSVTSGTYNEQFF
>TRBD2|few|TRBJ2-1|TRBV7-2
TGTGCCAGCAGCCCGCTGACTAGCGGGAGAAGAGGGGAGCAGTTCTTC
CASSPLTSGRRGEQFF
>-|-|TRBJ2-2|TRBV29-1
TGCAGCGTTGACCCTAAGGGGGGGCGCCCCGGGGAGCTGTTTTTT
CSVDPKGGRPGELFF
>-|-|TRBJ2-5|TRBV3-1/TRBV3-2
TGTGCCAGCAGCCAAAGGGGGAGCGCGGGGACCCAGTACTTC
CASSQRGSAGTQYF
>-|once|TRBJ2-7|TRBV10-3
TGTGCCATCAGGTCCTCAGGGGGAGGTGCGTCCTACGAGCAGTACTTC
CAIRSSGGGASYEQYF
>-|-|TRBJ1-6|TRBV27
TGTGCCAGCCGGGGGGATTCACCCCTCCACTTT
CASRGDSPLHF
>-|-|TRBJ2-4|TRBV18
TGTGCCAGCTCACGTTCCCCGGTTACAGCCAAAAACATTCAGTACTTC
CASSRSPVTAKNIQYF
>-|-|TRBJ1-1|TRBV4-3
TGCGCCAGCAGCCAAGAGTTTATAGTGAACACTGAAGCTTTCTTT
CASSQEFIVNTEAFF
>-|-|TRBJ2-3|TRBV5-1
TGCGCCAGCAGCTTGGAGGGGGGTATGACAGGGAGAACAGATACGCAGTATTTT
CASSLEGGMTGRTDTQYF
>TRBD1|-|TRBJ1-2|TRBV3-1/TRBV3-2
TGTGCCAGCAGCCACCGAGGGGGCAGCAAGGGTGGCTACACCTTC
CASSHRGGSKGGYTF
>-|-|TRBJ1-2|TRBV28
TGTGCCAGCAGTTTAGGCCCTTTTGTTTTGGCAGGGAATGGTGGCTACACCTTC
CASSLGPFVLAGNGGYTF
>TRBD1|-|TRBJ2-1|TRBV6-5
TGTGCCAGCAGTCCTGGACAGGGTTACAATGAGCAGTTCTTC
CASSPGQGYNEQFF
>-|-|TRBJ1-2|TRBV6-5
TGTGCCAGCAGTCCCCAAAATGGTCTCTCATTCTACTTC
CASSPQNGLSFYF
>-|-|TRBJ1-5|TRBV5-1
TGCGCCAGCAGCCTGGGGGATCTGAGGGCGGAGAATCAGCCCCAGCATTTT
CASSLGDLRAENQPQHF
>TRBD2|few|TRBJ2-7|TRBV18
TGTGCCAGCTCACGGGCCCCAGCGGGGGACTACGAGCAGTACTTC
CASSRAPAGDYEQYF
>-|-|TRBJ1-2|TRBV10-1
TGCGCCAGCAGTGGACAGAATAACTATGGCTACACCTTC
CASSGQNNYGYTF
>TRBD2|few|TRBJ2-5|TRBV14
TGTGCCAGCAGCCAAGGGGGAGGGGTTTACCAAGAGACCCAGTACTTC
CASSQGGGVYQETQYF
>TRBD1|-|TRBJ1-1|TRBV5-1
TGCGCCAGCAGCCGATCCTCGGACAGGGCGGTACCTGAAGCTTTCTTT
CASSRSSDRAVPEAFF
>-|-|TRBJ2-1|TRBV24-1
TGTGCCACCAGTGACCCCGGGACAAGTCCTAATGAGCAGTTCTTC
CATSDPGTSPNEQFF
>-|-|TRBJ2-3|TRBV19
TGTGCCACAAAGGATAGGGGCGCGACCGGACTAATTCCGCAGTATTTT
CATKDRGATGLIPQYF
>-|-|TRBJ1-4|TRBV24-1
TGTGCCACCAGTGCAGGGGCTGATGAAAAACTGTTTTTT
CATSAGADEKLFF
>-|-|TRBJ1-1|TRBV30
TGTGCCTGGAGTGTATTGTCAGGAAGTAACACTGAAGCTTTCTTT
CAWSVLSGSNTEAFF
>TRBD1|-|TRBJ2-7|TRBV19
TGTGCCAGTAGGGCCGGGACAGCGATCTACGAGCAGTACTTC
CASRAGTAIYEQYF
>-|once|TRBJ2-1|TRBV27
TGTGCCAGCAGTTTAGCCCCATTTGGAGCGAATGAGCAGTTCTTC
CASSLAPFGANEQFF
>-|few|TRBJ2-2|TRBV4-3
TGCGCCAGCAGCCAAGGTCAAGGGCAATCGAGAGGGACCGGGGAGCTGTTTTTT
CASSQGQGQSRGTGELFF
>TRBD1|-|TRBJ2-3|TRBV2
TGTGCCAGCTTCGGGCAGGGGGCGGTATGGGCAGATACGCAGTATTTT
CASFGQGAVWADTQYF
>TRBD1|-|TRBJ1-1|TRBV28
TGTGCCAGCAGTCTAGGGGGCAGTTGGAACACTGAAGCTTTCTTT
CASSLGGSWNTEAFF
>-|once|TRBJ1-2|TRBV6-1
TGTGCCAGCAGTGAGTTAGGGGGCTATGGCTACACCTTC
CASSELGGYGYTF
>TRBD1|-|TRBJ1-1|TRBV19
TGTGCCAGTAGGATAAGACAGGGGGCCTTCTCCATGAACACTGAAGCTTTCTTT
CASRIRQGAFSMNTEAFF
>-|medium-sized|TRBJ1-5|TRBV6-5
TGTGCCAGCAGTTGGGGCCGCAACAATCAGCCCCAGCATTTT
CASSWGRNNQPQHF
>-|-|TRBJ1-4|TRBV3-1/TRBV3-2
TGTGCCAGCAGCCAAGATTATAAACTGTTTTTT
CASSQDYKLFF
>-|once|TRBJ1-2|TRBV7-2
TGTGCCAGCAGCCCATGGGGGGGGGCCGGCTATGGCTACACCTTC
CASSPWGGAGYGYTF
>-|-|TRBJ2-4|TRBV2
TGTGCCAGCAGGGGGACTTCAAACATTCAGTACTTC
CASRGTSNIQYF
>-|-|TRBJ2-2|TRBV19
TGTGCCAGTAGTGTATCCGGGACACTGCGTGGGGAGCTGTTTTTT
CASSVSGTLRGELFF
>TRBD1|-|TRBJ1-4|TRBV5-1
TGCGCCAGCAGCCAGGGACAGGGTGGCGGTGAAAAACTGTTTTTT
CASSQGQGGGEKLFF
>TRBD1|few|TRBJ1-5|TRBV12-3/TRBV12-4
TGTGCCAGCAGTTTAACGACAGGGAATGCGCATTTT
CASSLTTGNAHF
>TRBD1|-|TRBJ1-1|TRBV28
TGTGCCAGCAGTTTTATCAAGGCCGGGACAGGGGGAACTGAAGCTTTCTTT
CASSFIKAGTGGTEAFF
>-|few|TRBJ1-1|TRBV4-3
TGCGCCAGCAGCCAAGATAGGTGGCAGGGGAACACTGAAGCTTTCTTT
CASSQDRWQGNTEAFF
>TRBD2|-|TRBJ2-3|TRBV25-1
TGTGCCAGCAGTGATGGACTAGCGGGGCTGGATACGCAGTATTTT
CASSDGLAGLDTQYF
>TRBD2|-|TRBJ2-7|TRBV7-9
TGTGCCAGCAGCTCTCTGACTAGCGGGGGGGCCTACGAGCAGTACTTC
CASSSLTSGGAYEQYF
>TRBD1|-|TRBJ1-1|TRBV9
TGTGCCAGCACCCTCGGGACAGGGAACACTGAAGCTTTCTTT
CASTLGTGNTEAFF
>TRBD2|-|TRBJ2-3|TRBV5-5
TGTGCCAGCAGCTTGGGACTAGCGGGGGGGACAGATACGCAGTATTTT
CASSLGLAGGTDTQYF